Listed below are T cell receptor beta chains from one sample, sequenced in a study of Graves' ophthalmopathy and Graves' hyperthyroidism. MiXCR was run by TCRdb on the multiplex PCR reads, yielding one entry per CDR3 protein. The table lists 300,000 to 450,000 distinct CDR3 sequences, approximately 18% of them singletons. The sample taken for sequencing was peripheral blood. The origin of the receptors is an adult woman with stable Graves' hyperthyroidism. Each CDR3 is given with its conserved first and last residue. Fields, in order: D gene, clone size, J gene, V gene, CDR3 protein, CDR3 DNA. D genes are given only for firm matches. Part of the rows lack a size; the others show once, few, many or a class for expanded clones.

D gene: -; clone size: many; J gene: TRBJ1-3; V gene: TRBV6-5; CDR3 protein: CASSYPDRTRGNTIYF; CDR3 DNA: TGTGCCAGCAGTTACCCCGATCGGACGAGGGGGAACACCATATATTTT
D gene: TRBD1; clone size: -; J gene: TRBJ1-1; V gene: TRBV6-5; CDR3 protein: CASSSLGQEEAFF; CDR3 DNA: TGTGCCAGCAGTTCCCTGGGACAGGAAGAAGCTTTCTTT
D gene: -; clone size: many; J gene: TRBJ2-5; V gene: TRBV5-1; CDR3 protein: CASSLHPGEETQYF; CDR3 DNA: TGCGCCAGCAGCTTGCATCCGGGGGAAGAGACCCAGTACTTC
D gene: -; clone size: -; J gene: TRBJ1-1; V gene: TRBV14; CDR3 protein: CASSQDVLLGWAVNTEACF; CDR3 DNA: TGTGCCAGCAGCCAAGACGTGTTATTGGGTTGGGCCGTGAACACTGAAGCTTGCTTT
D gene: TRBD2; clone size: -; J gene: TRBJ2-5; V gene: TRBV6-1; CDR3 protein: CATYSGSRETQYF; CDR3 DNA: TGTGCCACCTATAGCGGGAGTCGGGAGACCCAGTACTTC
D gene: -; clone size: many; J gene: TRBJ2-7; V gene: TRBV28; CDR3 protein: CASSLSRGLGREQYF; CDR3 DNA: TGTGCCAGCAGTTTGTCGAGGGGCCTGGGACGAGAGCAGTACTTC
D gene: -; clone size: few; J gene: TRBJ2-2; V gene: TRBV30; CDR3 protein: CAWSGTPTGELLF; CDR3 DNA: TGTGCCTGGAGTGGCACCCCCACCGGGGAGCTGCTTTTT
D gene: -; clone size: few; J gene: TRBJ2-7; V gene: TRBV3-1; CDR3 protein: CASSPRTGFEQYF; CDR3 DNA: TGTGCCAGCAGCCCTCGAACAGGGTTCGAGCAGTACTTC
D gene: -; clone size: many; J gene: TRBJ2-5; V gene: TRBV6-4; CDR3 protein: CASSDSRGFQETQYF; CDR3 DNA: TGTGCCAGCAGTGACTCGAGGGGATTCCAAGAGACCCAGTACTTC
D gene: -; clone size: many; J gene: TRBJ2-7; V gene: TRBV12-3/TRBV12-4; CDR3 protein: CASRNWGSYEQYF; CDR3 DNA: TGTGCCAGCAGAAACTGGGGCTCCTACGAGCAGTACTTC
D gene: TRBD1; clone size: many; J gene: TRBJ1-1; V gene: TRBV29-1; CDR3 protein: CSTRTGFMNTEAFF; CDR3 DNA: TGCAGCACTAGGACAGGGTTCATGAACACTGAAGCTTTCTTT
D gene: -; clone size: many; J gene: TRBJ2-7; V gene: TRBV29-1; CDR3 protein: CSVTRDSSYEQYF; CDR3 DNA: TGCAGCGTTACGCGGGACAGCTCCTACGAGCAGTACTTC
D gene: -; clone size: many; J gene: TRBJ2-2; V gene: TRBV6-1; CDR3 protein: CASSQSSAGELFF; CDR3 DNA: TGTGCCAGCAGTCAATCTAGCGCCGGGGAGCTGTTTTTT
D gene: -; clone size: many; J gene: TRBJ1-1; V gene: TRBV6-2/TRBV6-3; CDR3 protein: CASSYLWKAFF; CDR3 DNA: TGTGCCAGCAGTTATCTCTGGAAAGCTTTCTTT
D gene: TRBD2; clone size: many; J gene: TRBJ2-5; V gene: TRBV6-1; CDR3 protein: CATEERGPQTQYF; CDR3 DNA: TGTGCCACGGAAGAGCGGGGGCCCCAGACCCAGTACTTC
D gene: -; clone size: many; J gene: TRBJ1-5; V gene: TRBV29-1; CDR3 protein: CSVETNQPQHF; CDR3 DNA: TGCAGCGTTGAAACCAATCAGCCCCAGCATTTT
D gene: -; clone size: -; J gene: TRBJ1-5; V gene: TRBV12-3/TRBV12-4; CDR3 protein: CASSPGATSNQPQHF; CDR3 DNA: TGTGCCAGCAGTCCGGGGGCCACTAGCAATCAGCCCCAGCATTTT
D gene: TRBD1; clone size: many; J gene: TRBJ2-5; V gene: TRBV7-9; CDR3 protein: CASSPPGTGPQETQYF; CDR3 DNA: TGTGCCAGCAGCCCCCCGGGGACAGGCCCTCAAGAGACCCAGTACTTC
D gene: TRBD1; clone size: many; J gene: TRBJ1-1; V gene: TRBV6-5; CDR3 protein: CASSYGTAYMNTEAFF; CDR3 DNA: TGTGCCAGCAGTTACGGGACAGCATATATGAACACTGAAGCTTTCTTT
D gene: TRBD1; clone size: many; J gene: TRBJ2-7; V gene: TRBV20-1; CDR3 protein: CSARADRSSYEQYF; CDR3 DNA: TGCAGTGCTAGAGCGGACAGGAGCTCCTACGAGCAGTACTTC
D gene: TRBD1; clone size: -; J gene: TRBJ1-5; V gene: TRBV20-1; CDR3 protein: CSAPRGPGQPQHF; CDR3 DNA: TGCAGTGCTCCCAGGGGGCCCGGTCAGCCCCAGCATTTT
D gene: TRBD2; clone size: few; J gene: TRBJ2-5; V gene: TRBV5-1; CDR3 protein: CASSPGLAADPPGTQYF; CDR3 DNA: TGCGCCAGCAGCCCGGGACTAGCGGCCGACCCCCCCGGGACCCAGTACTTC
D gene: -; clone size: -; J gene: TRBJ2-7; V gene: TRBV12-3/TRBV12-4; CDR3 protein: CASSLGIGFYDQYF; CDR3 DNA: TGTGCCAGCAGTTTAGGGATAGGGTTCTACGATCAGTACTTC
D gene: -; clone size: many; J gene: TRBJ2-4; V gene: TRBV12-3/TRBV12-4; CDR3 protein: CASRTSGRNENIQYF; CDR3 DNA: TGTGCCAGCAGAACATCTGGACGGAATGAAAACATTCAGTACTTC
D gene: -; clone size: few; J gene: TRBJ1-3; V gene: TRBV12-3/TRBV12-4; CDR3 protein: CASSLGPLGWLGGNTIYF; CDR3 DNA: TGTGCCAGCAGTTTAGGCCCATTGGGGTGGCTCGGCGGAAACACCATATATTTT
D gene: -; clone size: many; J gene: TRBJ2-7; V gene: TRBV12-3/TRBV12-4; CDR3 protein: CASSPADTYEQYF; CDR3 DNA: TGTGCCAGCAGCCCCGCAGATACCTACGAGCAGTACTTC
D gene: -; clone size: many; J gene: TRBJ2-2; V gene: TRBV12-3/TRBV12-4; CDR3 protein: CASSLFPTNTGELFF; CDR3 DNA: TGTGCCAGCAGTTTGTTTCCTACGAACACCGGGGAGCTGTTTTTT
D gene: TRBD1; clone size: many; J gene: TRBJ2-5; V gene: TRBV7-8; CDR3 protein: CATDREETQYF; CDR3 DNA: TGTGCCACTGACAGGGAAGAGACCCAGTACTTC
D gene: TRBD1; clone size: many; J gene: TRBJ1-1; V gene: TRBV11-1; CDR3 protein: CASSLGPGQGARNTEAFF; CDR3 DNA: TGTGCCAGCAGCTTAGGCCCTGGACAGGGGGCGCGTAACACTGAAGCTTTCTTT
D gene: -; clone size: once; J gene: TRBJ1-5; V gene: TRBV2; CDR3 protein: CASQESSGNQPQHF; CDR3 DNA: TGTGCCAGCCAGGAGTCTTCGGGCAATCAGCCCCAGCATTTT
D gene: -; clone size: -; J gene: TRBJ2-7; V gene: TRBV12-3/TRBV12-4; CDR3 protein: CASRGGGSPYEQYF; CDR3 DNA: TGTGCCAGCAGAGGGGGGGGGAGTCCCTACGAGCAGTACTTC
D gene: -; clone size: many; J gene: TRBJ1-2; V gene: TRBV28; CDR3 protein: CASSLSQVRGDFTNYGYTF; CDR3 DNA: TGTGCCAGCAGCCTCTCCCAGGTCAGGGGAGACTTTACTAACTATGGCTACACCTTC
D gene: -; clone size: -; J gene: TRBJ2-2; V gene: TRBV6-4; CDR3 protein: CASSDSDTTGELFF; CDR3 DNA: TGTGCCAGCAGTGACTCGGACACCACCGGGGAGCTGTTTTTT
D gene: -; clone size: many; J gene: TRBJ2-6; V gene: TRBV6-1; CDR3 protein: CASRGSSGANVLTF; CDR3 DNA: TGTGCCAGCAGGGGATCCTCTGGGGCCAACGTCCTGACTTTC
D gene: -; clone size: many; J gene: TRBJ2-7; V gene: TRBV4-1; CDR3 protein: CASSQEGPQNYYEQYF; CDR3 DNA: TGCGCCAGCAGCCAAGAAGGCCCGCAGAATTACTACGAGCAGTACTTC
D gene: TRBD2; clone size: many; J gene: TRBJ2-7; V gene: TRBV28; CDR3 protein: CASRTSGSSYEQYF; CDR3 DNA: TGTGCCAGCAGGACTAGCGGGAGCTCCTACGAGCAGTACTTC
D gene: -; clone size: -; J gene: TRBJ2-5; V gene: TRBV2; CDR3 protein: CASSEASRGETQYF; CDR3 DNA: TGTGCCAGCAGTGAAGCCTCGAGAGGGGAGACCCAGTACTTC